The T cell receptor beta chain described here comes from a study of cytomegalovirus exposure and HLA in healthy donors. The ends lost 2 bases at V and 6 bases at J; junction bases unmatched: 7. Germline CDR1 reads MGHDK; CDR2 reads SYGVNS. This CDR3 contains 15 residues. A multiplex PCR was run with 60 Vbeta primers and 13 Jbeta primers. Clones were read by immunoSEQ multiplex PCR, and TCRdb kept only the in-frame ones, dropping some. The sample totals 220,000 or so clones. The rearrangement links TRBV25-1 to TRBJ2-4, with 7 bases identical to TRBD1. The TCR originated in a girl aged 2 to 9 in good health and CMV-seropositive. What was sequenced was PBMCs. The CDR3 nucleotides read TGTGCCAGCAGTGAACCCGTCGGGACAGCAAACATTCAGTACTTC. This sequence encodes CASSEPVGTANIQYF.